This TCR beta chain was obtained from a study of cytomegalovirus exposure and HLA in healthy donors. Primers for the PCR totalled 60 Vbeta and 13 Jbeta. The table came from immunoSEQ multiplex PCR; TCRdb's copy has only in-frame clones and leaves some out. Among 95,000 to 110,000 clones listed, approximately 76% were seen once. General study results and limits: Through in vitro validation, a few CMV-associated chains were shown to be specific for CMV antigens.

A few counts support this clone. Its specificity is unknown. Germline CDR1 and CDR2: SGHRS and YFSETQ. After removal of 0 bases from V and 7 bases from J, the junction contained 3 bases not matched to a gene. CDR3 length equals 14 residues. The rearrangement joins TRBV5-1 to TRBJ1-5; 8 nucleotides line up with TRBD1. This clonotype originated in a young man in good health and CMV-seronegative. The specimen sequenced was PBMCs. The CDR3 sequence is CASSLGTGSQPQHF. CDR3 nucleotides: TGCGCCAGCAGCTTGGGGACAGGGAGCCAGCCCCAGCATTTT. Full variable domain (outside the CDR3, taken from reference TRBV5-1 and TRBJ1-5): KAGVTQTPRYLIKTRGQQVTLSCSPISGHRSVSWYQQTPGQGLQFLFEYFSETQRNKGNFPGRFSGRQFSNSRSEMNVSTLELGDSALYLCASSLGTGSQPQHFGDGTRLSIL.